The sequence of this T cell receptor beta chain was determined in a study of radiotherapy plus CTLA-4 blockade in lung cancer. Study in general: Among enrolled patients, less than 20% responded and roughly 31% achieved disease control.

Sequencing was performed with immunoSEQ multiplex PCR; in TCRdb, only in-frame clones are kept and a portion is missing. This repertoire shows roughly 50,000 clones, roughly 90% found once; its top ten account for less than 9.5%. The ends were cut back, 8 bases at V and 6 bases at J, with 11 bases in the middle. The CDR3 is 12 residues long. Germline V gene lookup returns CDR1 MDHEN and CDR2 SYDVKM. Chemo-refractory metastatic non-small-cell lung cancer patients underwent focal radiation alongside CTLA-4 blockade with ipilimumab. The V gene is TRBV28, the J gene TRBJ1-5; the D gene is possibly TRBD1 (5 bases). Sequencing used peripheral blood, obtained from a patient treated with radiotherapy plus ipilimumab. The receptor was derived from a human donor with non-small cell lung cancer whose response to radiotherapy plus ipilimumab could not be evaluated. The chain's CDR3 is CASRDSAQPQHF. As DNA, the CDR3 is TGTGCCAGCCGAGACAGTGCTCAGCCCCAGCATTTT.